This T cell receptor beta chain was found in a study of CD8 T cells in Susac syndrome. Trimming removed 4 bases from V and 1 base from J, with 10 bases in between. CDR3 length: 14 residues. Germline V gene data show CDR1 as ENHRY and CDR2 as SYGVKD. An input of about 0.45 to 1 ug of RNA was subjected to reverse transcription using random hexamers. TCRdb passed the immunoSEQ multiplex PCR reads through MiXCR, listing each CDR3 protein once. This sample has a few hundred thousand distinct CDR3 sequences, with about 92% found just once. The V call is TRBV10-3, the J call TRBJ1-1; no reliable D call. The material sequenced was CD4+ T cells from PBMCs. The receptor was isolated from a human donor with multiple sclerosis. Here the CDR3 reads CAISVGPSNTEAFF. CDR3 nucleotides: TGTGCCATCAGTGTAGGGCCGTCGAACACTGAAGCTTTCTTT.